The text below deals with one TCR beta chain. The target antigen is unknown. The CDR3 covers 14 residues. Trimming shortened V by 7 bases and J by 0 bases, and 12 bases separated the two germline ends. The germline V gene has CDR1 SGHTA and CDR2 FQGNSA. This sample stems from a study of cytomegalovirus exposure and HLA in healthy donors. General study points: TCR beta sequences reportedly predicted most subjects' HLA-A and HLA-B alleles accurately. Later analysis reportedly placed an Asian-associated ancestry cluster below the roughly 640-donor mean in N-insertions. Owing to their indistinguishability, certain V segments, notably TRBV6-2 and TRBV6-3, were excluded.

The PCR contained 60 Vbeta and 13 Jbeta primers. The protocol was immunoSEQ multiplex PCR, while the TCRdb copy is restricted to in-frame clones and leaves out a portion. Among 100,000 or so clones listed, nearly 85% were seen once. The TCR sequence derives from a man aged 18 to 29 in good health and CMV-seronegative. The sample taken for sequencing was PBMCs. The gene calls are TRBV7-2 and TRBJ1-1, with a weak D call TRBD1 (6 bases). CDR3 nucleotides: TGTGCCAGCAACCCACAGGGTCTGAACACTGAAGCTTTCTTT. Its protein product is CASNPQGLNTEAFF.